These 27 T cell receptor beta chains were sequenced from one sample in a study of cytomegalovirus exposure and HLA in healthy donors. Primers for the PCR totalled 60 Vbeta and 13 Jbeta. Sequencing was performed with immunoSEQ multiplex PCR; in TCRdb, only in-frame clones are kept and a portion is missing. The data hold approximately 120,000 clones, with roughly 83% observed a single time. The sequenced sample consisted of PBMCs. Receptors were obtained from a man aged 18-30 years in good health and CMV-seropositive.

This clone was recorded once. The rearrangement joins TRBV7-3 to TRBJ2-5, with D possibly TRBD2 on 6 matching bases. CDR1 is SGHTA and CDR2 is FQGTGA in the germline V gene. Between the trimmed V and J ends, which lost 5 bases and 5 bases, there was a span of 15 bases. This CDR3 is 14 amino acids long. Here the CDR3 DNA reads TGTGCCAGCAGCCCGGGAGCAGGGTTTGAGACCCAGTACTTC. This sequence encodes CASSPGAGFETQYF.

This chain connects TRBV9 to TRBJ2-1; 11 bases agree with TRBD2. The CDR3 has 17 amino acids. Germline V gene sequence: CDR1 SGDLS, CDR2 YYNGEE. V lost 3 bases, J lost 0 bases, and 5 bases stayed unmatched. The CDR3 sequence: CASSGLAGGSSYNEQFF. Here the CDR3 DNA reads TGTGCCAGCAGCGGGCTAGCGGGGGGAAGCTCCTACAATGAGCAGTTCTTC.

This chain uses TRBV5-5 with TRBJ1-1; D is unresolved. CDR3 length: 13 residues. Trimming took off 0 bases at V and 5 bases at J, with 8 bases between the two ends. Germline V gene sequence: CDR1 SGHKS, CDR2 YYEKEE (reference sequence). CDR3 nucleotides: TGTGCCAGCAGCTTGGCCCAGGCTACTGAAGCTTTCTTT. Translated, it gives CASSLAQATEAFF.

The chain is built from TRBV4-1 and TRBJ2-1; 7 nucleotides match TRBD2. Germline CDR1 and CDR2: MGHRA and YSYEKL. CDR3 length: 16 amino acids. Trimming at V came to 1 base and at J to 7 bases, leaving 10 bases not matched to a gene. The CDR3, as DNA: TGCGCCAGCAGCCAAGTCCCCAGCGGGGTCGTAAATGAGCAGTTCTTC. Translated: CASSQVPSGVVNEQFF.

The rearrangement joins TRBV5-1 to TRBJ2-5; 12 bases fit TRBD2. Germline-derived CDR1 and CDR2 are SGHRS and YFSETQ. V was clipped by 0 bases and J by 2 bases; unmatched bases: 11. CDR3 size: 19 residues. The CDR3: CASSLAGKTSGGPQETQYF. CDR3 DNA sequence: TGCGCCAGCAGCTTGGCGGGGAAGACTAGCGGGGGACCTCAAGAGACCCAGTACTTC.

This clone was found once. This sequence joins TRBV30 and TRBJ2-3; D remains ambiguous. This CDR3 comprises 10 residues. Looked up from germline, CDR1 is GTSNPN and CDR2 is SVGIG (reference sequence). Trimming removed 8 bases at V and 9 bases at J, with 12 bases between. In DNA, the CDR3 is TGTGCCCTTTCAGGCCGGACGCAGTATTTT. Protein product: CALSGRTQYF. The full variable domain, in which reference TRBV30 and TRBJ2-3 provide the parts outside the CDR3, is SQTIHQWPATLVQPVGSPLSLECTVEGTSNPNLYWYRQAAGRGLQLLFYSVGIGQISSEVPQNLSASRPQDRQFILSSKKLLLSDSGFYLCALSGRTQYFGPGTRLTVL.

The chain is built from TRBV18 and TRBJ1-2; 9 bases map to TRBD1. The ends lost 5 bases at V and 8 bases at J; junction bases unmatched: 12. CDR3 size: 15 residues. The germline CDR1 and CDR2 sequences are KGHSH and LQKENI. CDR3 nucleotides: TGTGCCAGCTCATCGGGACAGGGAAAGATAAGCGGCTACACCTTC. It yields the protein CASSSGQGKISGYTF.

The rearrangement uses TRBV30 and TRBJ1-3, with D possibly being TRBD1 (5 bases). Between the trimmed V and J ends, which lost 2 bases and 3 bases, there was a span of 8 bases. CDR1 is GTSNPN and CDR2 is SVGIG in the germline V gene (reference sequence). The CDR3 totals 13 residues. In nucleotides, the CDR3 is TGTGCCTGGAGTTGGGACTTTGGAAACACCATATATTTT. This sequence encodes CAWSWDFGNTIYF. Combining the CDR3 with reference TRBV30 and TRBJ1-3 gives the whole variable domain SQTIHQWPATLVQPVGSPLSLECTVEGTSNPNLYWYRQAAGRGLQLLFYSVGIGQISSEVPQNLSASRPQDRQFILSSKKLLLSDSGFYLCAWSWDFGNTIYFGEGSWLTVV.

V is TRBV27 and J is TRBJ1-5; D is perhaps TRBD1 (6 bases). With 5 bases removed from V and 1 base from J, the gap between germline ends came to 12 bases. CDR1 is MNHEY, CDR2 SMNVEV, per germline (reference sequence). CDR3 length equals 15 residues. CDR3 sequence: CASSQTGWSNQPQHF. DNA of the CDR3: TGTGCCAGCAGTCAAACAGGGTGGAGCAATCAGCCCCAGCATTTT.

This chain uses TRBV15 with TRBJ2-7; 7 positions agree with TRBD2. With 1 base clipped from V and 5 bases from J, the junction kept 2 bases outside the gene matches. This CDR3 has 13 residues. Germline V gene data show CDR1 as LNHNV and CDR2 as YYDKDF (reference sequence). CDR3 residues: CATSRGLANEQYF. Here the CDR3 DNA reads TGTGCCACCAGCAGAGGACTAGCTAACGAGCAGTACTTC.

The chain has TRBV28 and TRBJ1-5; tentative D call: TRBD1 (5 bases). The V gene lost 3 bases and the J gene lost 3 bases, with 15 bases spanning the gap. Per the germline V gene, CDR1 is MDHEN and CDR2 is SYDVKM. This CDR3 comprises 16 residues. For the CDR3, the DNA is TGTGCCAGCAGTTTCAGGGAATGGGTAGACAATCAGCCCCAGCATTTT. Translation: CASSFREWVDNQPQHF. Full variable domain (remainder filled in from reference TRBV28 and TRBJ1-5): DVKVTQSSRYLVKRTGEKVFLECVQDMDHENMFWYRQDPGLGLRLIYFSYDVKMKEKGDIPEGYSVSREKKERFSLILESASTNQTSMYLCASSFREWVDNQPQHFGDGTRLSIL.

This chain connects TRBV28 to TRBJ1-1, with D possibly TRBD1 on 6 matching bases. The germline V gene encodes CDR1 MDHEN and CDR2 SYDVKM. Trimming shortened V by 6 bases and J by 4 bases, and 18 bases separated the two germline ends. The CDR3 sequence is 15 residues long. CDR3 coding DNA: TGTGCCAGCAGCTTACTAACGGGAGGGGGCACTGAAGCTTTCTTT. Amino acids: CASSLLTGGGTEAFF.

The chain employs TRBV4-2 and TRBJ1-5, with 8 nucleotides matching TRBD1. Germline V lookup: CDR1 LGHNA, CDR2 YNFKEQ. The CDR3 is made up of 15 amino acids. J gave up 3 bases and V 3 bases, and 4 bases lay outside the gene matches. Here the CDR3 DNA reads TGTGCCAGCAGCCAGGACAGGGCTGACAATCAGCCCCAGCATTTT. Amino acid sequence: CASSQDRADNQPQHF.

The V gene is TRBV6-6, the J gene TRBJ1-1; tentative D call: TRBD1 (6 bases). Germline CDR1 and CDR2: MNHNY and SVGAGI (reference sequence). The CDR3 is 14 residues long. The V and J ends lost 6 bases and 11 bases respectively, with 22 bases between them. The CDR3 loop reads CASSNDLQGAWAFF. CDR3 DNA: TGTGCCAGCAGCAACGATTTACAGGGCGCTTGGGCTTTCTTT.

The chain employs TRBV4-1 and TRBJ2-7; 7 nucleotides line up with TRBD2. Germline CDR1 MGHRA, CDR2 YSYEKL. This CDR3 is 16 amino acids long. The V and J ends lost 2 bases and 4 bases, in that order; junction bases with no gene match: 11. The CDR3 nucleotides read TGCGCCAGCAGCCAAATACCTAGCGGTGGGAAATACGAGCAGTACTTC. As protein: CASSQIPSGGKYEQYF.

The gene calls are TRBV18 and TRBJ1-2; TRBD1 matches 8 bases. CDR3 length: 15 amino acids. Germline CDR1 reads KGHSH; CDR2 reads LQKENI. The V and J ends lost 0 bases and 6 bases, in that order; junction bases with no gene match: 6. The CDR3 bases are TGTGCCAGCTCACCACCGAGTCAGGGGGCTAATGGCTACACCTTC. This codes for CASSPPSQGANGYTF.

This clone appeared a single time. The chain is built from TRBV2 and TRBJ2-7; 7 nucleotides agree with TRBD1. Germline CDR1 reads SNHLY; CDR2 reads FYNNEI. J lost 0 bases, V lost 10 bases, and 12 bases had no gene match. This CDR3 has 15 amino acids. The CDR3 loop is CATLTRQGSSYEQYF. In DNA form, the CDR3 reads TGTGCCACCCTAACCCGACAGGGCAGCTCCTACGAGCAGTACTTC.

The rearrangement joins TRBV27 to TRBJ2-7, with 9 positions matching TRBD1. The CDR3 spans 13 residues. Germline CDR1 and CDR2: MNHEY and SMNVEV (reference sequence). Trimming took 7 bases from V and 4 from J; bases not matched to a gene: 5. The CDR3 nucleotides read TGTGCCAGCACCGCACAGGGGGCTTACGAGCAGTACTTC. It is translated as CASTAQGAYEQYF.

This clone has more than one count but fewer than ten. The gene calls are TRBV2 and TRBJ1-3; no clear D. There are 15 residues in the CDR3. Germline V gives CDR1 SNHLY, CDR2 FYNNEI. Trimming shortened V by 6 bases and J by 0 bases, and 12 bases separated the two germline ends. This chain's CDR3 is CASRENLNSGNTIYF. CDR3 bases: TGTGCCAGCAGGGAAAATTTAAACTCTGGAAACACCATATATTTT.

The chain is built from TRBV2 and TRBJ1-4, with a tentative D call TRBD1 (6 bases). The CDR3 loop spans 13 amino acids. Per germline, CDR1 SNHLY and CDR2 FYNNEI. The V end lost 6 bases, the J end lost 1 base, and 6 bases lay between the germline ends. The CDR3 reads CASRTGTNEKLFF. The CDR3 DNA is TGTGCCAGCAGGACAGGAACTAATGAAAAACTGTTTTTT. Full variable domain (outside the CDR3, taken from reference TRBV2 and TRBJ1-4): EPEVTQTPSHQVTQMGQEVILRCVPISNHLYFYWYRQILGQKVEFLVSFYNNEISEKSEIFDDQFSVERPDGSNFTLKIRSTKLEDSAMYFCASRTGTNEKLFFGSGTQLSVL.

V and J are TRBV11-2 and TRBJ2-3; D possibly corresponds to TRBD1 (5 bases). Trimming removed 0 bases from V and 5 bases from J, with 12 bases in between. The CDR3 has 15 residues. Germline loops: CDR1 SGHAT, CDR2 FQNNGV. CDR3 in amino acids: CASSLDRRGIDTQYF. The DNA of the CDR3 is TGTGCCAGCAGCTTAGATCGAAGGGGTATAGATACGCAGTATTTT.

This clone appeared a single time. V gene TRBV6-6 combines with J gene TRBJ1-1, with a weak D call TRBD1 (6 bases). This CDR3 has 14 residues. Germline CDR1 and CDR2: MNHNY and SVGAGI (reference sequence). Trimming pared 7 bases from V and 3 bases from J, leaving 15 bases between. CDR3 DNA: TGTGCCAGCACATTAGGGGGGGGCGACACTGAAGCTTTCTTT. It is translated as CASTLGGGDTEAFF.

This clone was seen only once. The chain combines TRBV10-2 with TRBJ2-7; weak D call: TRBD2 (6 bases). Trimming pared 3 bases from V and 0 bases from J, leaving 15 bases between. The CDR3 is 16 residues long. Germline CDR1 WSHSY, CDR2 SAAADI. CDR3 bases: TGCGCCAGCAGTGACCTTGATCGGGAGAGCTCCTACGAGCAGTACTTC. It encodes CASSDLDRESSYEQYF.

V and J are TRBV7-9 and TRBJ1-1, with 7 bases matching TRBD1. Germline CDR1 is SEHNR and CDR2 is FQNEAQ (reference sequence). This CDR3 has 14 amino acids. V lost 1 base, J lost 4 bases, and 3 bases stayed unmatched. CDR3 in amino acids: CASSLGRQGTEAFF. As DNA, the CDR3 is TGTGCCAGCAGCTTAGGGAGACAGGGCACTGAAGCTTTCTTT.

This rearrangement joins TRBV19 to TRBJ1-5, with D possibly matching TRBD1 (5 bases). The germline V gene encodes CDR1 LNHDA and CDR2 SQIVND (reference sequence). V was clipped by 7 bases and J by 6 bases, with 13 bases between them. The CDR3 totals 13 residues. As DNA, the CDR3 is TGTGCCAGTACCCAGGGAGGGTTTCAGCCCCAGCATTTT. It encodes CASTQGGFQPQHF.

This chain uses TRBV4-1 with TRBJ1-2, with TRBD1 identical over 7 bases. With V trimmed by 3 bases and J by 2 bases, 6 bases remained unmatched. Germline lookup yields CDR1 MGHRA and CDR2 YSYEKL. The CDR3 runs to 15 residues. The CDR3 region is CASSQEDRANYGYTF. The CDR3 DNA reads as TGCGCCAGCAGCCAGGAAGACAGGGCGAACTATGGCTACACCTTC.

CDR3 DNA sequence: TGTGCCAGCAGTCTAGCGGGGGCTGCGGATACGCAGTATTTT. Its protein product is CASSLAGAADTQYF. The rearrangement uses TRBV6-1 and TRBJ2-3; TRBD2 agrees at 10 bases. This CDR3 spans 14 amino acids. Germline assignment: CDR1 MNHNS and CDR2 SASEGT. With V trimmed by 5 bases and J by 6 bases, 5 bases remained unmatched.